These 3 T cell receptor beta chains originate from one sample sequenced in a study of molecular identifiers for immune sequencing clone quantification. From the PCR reads, TCRdb called clonotypes with MiXCR, one entry per CDR3 protein. Of just under 650,000 distinct CDR3 sequences detected, nearly 20% appear once; the ten largest clones hold roughly 0.9%. The sample comprised naive CD8+ T cells from blood, with Jurkat cell RNA spiked in. The sample's subset: FACS-sorted CD8+CD4-CCR7+CD45RA+ naive T cells. The receptors stem from a human donor in good health. Some libraries in this study had Jurkat cell RNA spiked in.

This sequence joins TRBV27 and TRBJ1-5; 7 bases fit TRBD1. This CDR3 comprises 15 residues. Trimming at V came to 2 bases and at J to 2 bases, leaving 3 bases not matched to a gene. From germline, CDR1 is MNHEY and CDR2 SMNVEV (reference sequence). CDR3 protein: CASSLIQGGNQPQHF. CDR3 DNA sequence: TGTGCCAGCAGTTTAATCCAGGGGGGCAATCAGCCCCAGCATTTT.

The chain is built from TRBV24-1 and TRBJ2-1, with no clear D. Germline lookup yields CDR1 KGHDR and CDR2 SFDVKD. Trimming removed 4 bases at V and 8 bases at J, with 14 bases between. This CDR3 is 14 amino acids long. The DNA of the CDR3 is TGTGCCACCAGTGACTCACGAGCTCTAGATGAGCAGTTCTTC. This translates into CATSDSRALDEQFF.

Remarks on this clonotype: A much more abundant neighbour one base away suggests this may be a read error. V gene TRBV7-9 combines with J gene TRBJ2-7; TRBD2 is a possible D gene (6 bases). CDR1 is SEHNR and CDR2 is FQNEAQ in the germline V gene (reference sequence). There are 15 residues in the CDR3. The CDR3 DNA sequence: TGTACCAGCAGCTTAATCCCGGCAGGGAGGTACGAGCAGTACTTC. This translates into CTSSLIPAGRYEQYF.